This T cell receptor (beta chain) was found in a study of shared clonotypes between healthy human individuals (dated by TCRdb to 2018 to 2021). In the study overall: The cohort comprised a couple of women and a few men aged 18 to 49 years. Per donor, leukapheresis produced somewhere between about 0.94 and 8.9 billion PBMCs. Per donor, three plates each were used for CD4 naive and CD4 memory, two for CD8 naive, and one for CD8 memory. To increase sequencing depth and limit assay-specific biases, different laboratories used diverse techniques to prepare libraries and sequence TCR repertoires. Blood TCR repertoires of about 5 healthy adults were deeply sequenced to estimate repertoire size and the extent of clonotype sharing between individuals.

From a lookup of the germline V gene, CDR1 and CDR2 are SNHLY and FYNNEI. Spanning cysteine to phenylalanine, the CDR3 consists of 14 amino acids. The DNA shown is the 42-base CDR3, in frame from base 1. V is clipped by 3 bases and J by 2 bases, and the sequence between their germline boundaries is 8 bases long. The donors were healthy, HIV-negative adults who had no recently reported acute infections or vaccinations. Only Caucasian adults living in Nashville, Tennessee, USA were represented among the donors. CD4+ T cells were enriched by magnetic negative selection; naive cells were then positively selected on CD45RA, and the negative fraction formed the memory subset. Blood was collected by leukapheresis, and PBMCs were isolated by Ficoll-Histopaque density gradient centrifugation and then cryopreserved in liquid nitrogen vapor phase. Purity and quantity of every magnetically sorted T cell population were checked by analytical flow cytometry. Genomic DNA was isolated from each sorted fraction and quantified by UV absorbance on a Nanodrop 2000c.

Using the deep immunoSEQ assay, TCR CDR3 regions were amplified from genomic DNA by multiplex PCR. Extracted genomic DNA from each cell subset was spread evenly across all wells of several immunoSEQ 96-well plates, with each plate serving as a replicate. Each replicate PCR for sorted subsets received roughly 0.2 ug genomic DNA, equal to around 32,000 T cell genomes. Purified libraries were measured with a Qubit 3.0 fluorometer, size-checked on a Bioanalyzer 2100, and measured again with the KAPA Library Quantification kit. A separate single-read 150-cycle Illumina NextSeq 550 flow cell was used to sequence each immunoSEQ 96-well plate. As for the original processing: Because the immunoSEQ output included only junctional sequences and no quality scores, the filtering could not be the same as the filtering used for full-length reads. To assign V/J genes and CDR3, sequences were annotated against IMGT germline references using PyIR, a Python wrapper for IgBLAST v1.9. Any read was removed if the V/J assignment was weak (E-value above 1e-6), the CDR3 was missing, or the read contained stop codons, out-of-frame junctions, or ambiguous translated residues. A V3J clonotype was defined by an identical inferred V gene, J gene, and CDR3 amino acid sequence. Percentage overlap between repertoires was calculated by dividing the number of shared unique clonotypes by the size of the smaller repertoire. Repertoire richness was assessed with RTK rarefaction, the Chao1 estimator, and Recon v2.1 estimates of unobserved clonotypes. For all TCRbeta clonotypes obtained by the gDNA method from a handful of donors, generation probabilities were computed with OLGA. In its TCRdb copy, this immuneACCESS table keeps in-frame sequences only and misses some clones. Where compared with another copy, unresolved V genes explain less than half of these, and the others have no known cause. Clonal size and the V and J genes are those of that table, whereas D and trimming came from the DNA. The sample table holds approximately 2.5 million clones, of which more than 80% were seen once. The top ten clonotypes cover roughly 0.13% of the sample.

Broad study findings and their caveats: Naive subsets generally had larger estimated clonotype richness than memory subsets did. Incomplete sequencing was indicated by rarefaction of sorted-subset datasets, despite the large sequencing depth. Based on pairwise subsampling, the degree of clonotype sharing among donors was expected to be affected by sequencing depth. Because the study included only a small number of donors, the genetic and exposure-history diversity represented was limited. Compared with non-shared clonotypes, clonotypes shared by all four sorted-subset donors had higher generation probabilities. Only blood was sampled, and tissue TCR repertoires likely differ from those in blood. Approximately 5% of naive CD4, 3% to 4% of naive CD8, about 2.5% of memory CD4, and about 0.4% of memory CD8 clonotypes were shared across a few donors.

On this clone: Its antigen is currently not known. No quality values exist for individual bases; no much larger clone is one base distant.

The sample comprised naive CD4+ T cells sorted from blood. Read against the paper, the sample's cell subset or site label means: CD45RA+ positively selected. The TCR originated in a man younger than 35 in good health. This receptor chain uses TRBV2 and TRBJ1-5; the D gene is not confidently resolved. The CDR3 has the sequence CASSDQAGNQPQHF. The DNA sequence is TGTGCCAGCAGTGACCAAGCCGGCAATCAGCCCCAGCATTTT.